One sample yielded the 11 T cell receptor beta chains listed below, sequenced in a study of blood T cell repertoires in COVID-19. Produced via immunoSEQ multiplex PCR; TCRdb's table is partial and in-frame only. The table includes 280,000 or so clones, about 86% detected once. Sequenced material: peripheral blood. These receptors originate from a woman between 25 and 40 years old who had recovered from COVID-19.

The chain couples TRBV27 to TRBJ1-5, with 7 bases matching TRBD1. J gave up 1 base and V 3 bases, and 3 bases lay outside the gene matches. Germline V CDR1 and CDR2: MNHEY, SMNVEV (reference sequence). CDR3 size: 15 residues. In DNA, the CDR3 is TGTGCCAGCAGTTTGACAGGGTGGAGCAATCAGCCCCAGCATTTT. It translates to CASSLTGWSNQPQHF.

Here the CDR3 reads CASSPPQGAGNTIYF. The CDR3 DNA is TGTGCCAGCAGTCCTCCCCAGGGGGCTGGAAACACCATATATTTT. The rearrangement uses TRBV6-5 and TRBJ1-3; 7 bases agree with TRBD1. The CDR3 runs to 15 residues. V lost 5 bases, J lost 2 bases, and 6 bases stayed unmatched. The V gene's germline CDR1 is MNHEY and CDR2 SVGAGI.

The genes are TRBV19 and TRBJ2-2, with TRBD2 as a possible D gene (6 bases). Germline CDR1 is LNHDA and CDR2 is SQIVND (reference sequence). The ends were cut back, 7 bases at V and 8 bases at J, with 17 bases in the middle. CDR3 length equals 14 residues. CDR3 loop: CASIRSHGGGELFF. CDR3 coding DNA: TGTGCCAGTATTCGGTCCCACGGGGGAGGGGAGCTGTTTTTT. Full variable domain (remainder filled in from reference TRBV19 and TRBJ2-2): DGGITQSPKYLFRKEGQNVTLSCEQNLNHDAMYWYRQDPGQGLRLIYYSQIVNDFQKGDIAEGYSVSREKKESFPLTVTSAQKNPTAFYLCASIRSHGGGELFFGEGSRLTVL.

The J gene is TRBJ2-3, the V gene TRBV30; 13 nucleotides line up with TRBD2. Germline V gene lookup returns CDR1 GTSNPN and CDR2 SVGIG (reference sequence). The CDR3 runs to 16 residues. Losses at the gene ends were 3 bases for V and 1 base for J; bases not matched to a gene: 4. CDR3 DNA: TGTGCCTGGAGCCACGGGACTAGCGGGGGCACAGATACGCAGTATTTT. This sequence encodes CAWSHGTSGGTDTQYF.

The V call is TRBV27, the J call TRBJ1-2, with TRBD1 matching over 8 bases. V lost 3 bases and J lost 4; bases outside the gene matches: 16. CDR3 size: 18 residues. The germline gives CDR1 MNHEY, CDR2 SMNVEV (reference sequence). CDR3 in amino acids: CASSLRDRRVVSGYGYTF. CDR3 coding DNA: TGTGCCAGCAGTTTGCGGGACAGGAGAGTTGTTAGCGGCTATGGCTACACCTTC.

The CDR3 DNA reads TGTGCCAGCAGCCTCGAGTACTCTGGAAACACCATATATTTT. Translating it yields CASSLEYSGNTIYF. The chain employs TRBV3-1 (or the pseudogene TRBV3-2) and TRBJ1-3; D gene ambiguous. The CDR3 runs to 14 residues. The germline V gene has CDR1 LGHDT and CDR2 YNNKEL (reference sequence). Trimming shortened V by 4 bases and J by 0 bases, and 7 bases separated the two germline ends.

CDR3 DNA: TGTGCCAGCAGCGGCGGACAGGGGGGGAATCAGCCCCAGCATTTT. This translates into CASSGGQGGNQPQHF. V usage is TRBV9 and J usage is TRBJ1-5; 10 bases are shared with TRBD1. The length of the CDR3 is 15 residues. Germline V gene data show CDR1 as SGDLS and CDR2 as YYNGEE. The ends lost 3 bases at V and 4 bases at J; junction bases unmatched: 4.

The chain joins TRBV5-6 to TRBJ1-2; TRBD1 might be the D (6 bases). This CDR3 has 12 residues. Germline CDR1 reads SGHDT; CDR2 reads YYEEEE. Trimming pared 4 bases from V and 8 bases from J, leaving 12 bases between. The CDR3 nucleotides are TGTGCCAGCAGCACACACAGGGACGGCTACACCTTC. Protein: CASSTHRDGYTF.

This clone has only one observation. This CDR3 is CASSQEGPSGRDTGELFF. The CDR3 coding sequence is TGTGCCAGCAGCCAAGAAGGCCCCAGCGGGAGAGACACCGGGGAGCTGTTTTTT. The chain uses TRBV4-2 and TRBJ2-2; 8 bases align to TRBD2. The germline CDR1 and CDR2 sequences are LGHNA and YNFKEQ. V shed 0 bases, J shed 3 bases, and the junction held 9 bases outside the gene matches. This CDR3 spans 18 amino acids.

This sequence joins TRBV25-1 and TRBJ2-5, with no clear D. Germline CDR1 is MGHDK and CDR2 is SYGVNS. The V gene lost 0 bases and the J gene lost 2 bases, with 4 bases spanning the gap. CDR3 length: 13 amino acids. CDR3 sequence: CASSEYIQETQYF. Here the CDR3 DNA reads TGTGCCAGCAGTGAATATATTCAAGAGACCCAGTACTTC.

As DNA, the CDR3 is TGTGCCAGCGCCCGGGGTGAGACCGGGGAGCTGTTTTTT. This codes for CASARGETGELFF. The rearrangement joins TRBV6-5 to TRBJ2-2; possibly TRBD2 for D (5 bases). Germline V gene data show CDR1 as MNHEY and CDR2 as SVGAGI. Trimming took off 8 bases at V and 5 bases at J, with 12 bases between the two ends. The CDR3 spans 13 residues.